This TCR beta chain was observed in a study of technical replicates of blood from several donors. The CDR3 is 15 residues long. Trimming at V came to 1 base and at J to 8 bases, leaving 6 bases not matched to a gene. CDR1 is LNHNV and CDR2 is YYDKDF in the germline V gene (reference sequence). Profiled with immunoSEQ multiplex PCR; TCRdb holds only in-frame clones, not every one. The data hold some 68,000 clones, with around 95% observed a single time. The sample comprised T cells isolated from PBMCs. The chain joins TRBV15 to TRBJ1-4; 8 bases are shared with TRBD1. This clonotype originated in a human donor in good health. CDR3 in DNA: TGTGCCACCAGCAGAGTTAACAGGGGGGGAGAAAAACTGTTTTTT. This codes for CATSRVNRGGEKLFF.